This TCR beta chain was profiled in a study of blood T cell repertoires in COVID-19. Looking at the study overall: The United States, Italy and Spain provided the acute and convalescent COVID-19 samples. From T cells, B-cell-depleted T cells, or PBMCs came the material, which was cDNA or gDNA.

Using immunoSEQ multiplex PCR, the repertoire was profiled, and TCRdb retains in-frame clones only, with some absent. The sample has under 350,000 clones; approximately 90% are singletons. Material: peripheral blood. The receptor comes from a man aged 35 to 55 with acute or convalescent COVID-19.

The CDR3 is CATSVPTSGSTDTQYF. CDR3 bases: TGTGCCACCAGTGTTCCAACTAGCGGAAGCACAGATACGCAGTATTTT. This chain links TRBV24-1 with TRBJ2-3; 8 bases align to TRBD2. V was clipped by 5 bases and J by 0 bases; unmatched bases: 6. In germline, CDR1 is KGHDR, CDR2 SFDVKD. The length of the CDR3 is 16 residues.